These 3 T cell receptor beta chains were sequenced from one sample in a study of T cell clonality in common variable immunodeficiency. The protocol was immunoSEQ multiplex PCR, while the TCRdb copy is restricted to in-frame clones and leaves out a portion. Recorded here are about 41,000 clones, none singletons. The sample was peripheral blood mononuclear cells. These receptors were taken from a person aged 18 to 69 in good health.

This clone was found many times. The read is 3 residues too short to cover the CDR3 end, so that end is filled in from the germline J gene. The chain carries TRBV5-6 and TRBJ2-5; a weak D match, TRBD1 (5 bases). Germline assignment: CDR1 SGHDT and CDR2 YYEEEE. The CDR3 is made up of 13 amino acids. Trimming left V 0 bases short and J 5 bases short, with 8 bases between. The part of the CDR3 DNA that was read is TGTGCCAGCAGCTTGGGCAACAGGGAGACC. Its protein product is CASSLGNRET. From start to end, the CDR3 is CASSLGNRETQYF.

Here the CDR3 reads CASSLERGSEAFF. The sequenced part of the CDR3 DNA is TGTGCCAGCAGCTTAGAGCGGGGGTCTGAA. This chain joins TRBV7-9 and TRBJ1-1, with D perhaps matching TRBD1 (5 bases). Read sequence stops 3 residues before the CDR3 end, and the germline J gene provides the missing end. The CDR3 is made up of 13 amino acids. The V end lost 1 base, the J end lost 6 bases, and 9 bases lay between the germline ends. The germline CDR1 and CDR2 sequences are SEHNR and FQNEAQ (reference sequence).

This clone has a count of ten or more. The CDR3 extends 3 residues past the end of the read, so its final part is completed from the germline J gene. The same CDR3 also results from other DNA sequences found in this sample. The V call is TRBV20-1, the J call TRBJ2-7; 13 nucleotides line up with TRBD2. V lost 0 bases and J lost 3; bases outside the gene matches: 2. This CDR3 is built from 15 residues. The germline V gene encodes CDR1 DFQATT and CDR2 SNEGSKA (reference sequence). CDR3 bases read: TGCAGTGCTAGAGACCGGACTAGCGGGAGCTACGAG. Its protein product is CSARDRTSGSYE. The whole CDR3 protein is CSARDRTSGSYEQYF.